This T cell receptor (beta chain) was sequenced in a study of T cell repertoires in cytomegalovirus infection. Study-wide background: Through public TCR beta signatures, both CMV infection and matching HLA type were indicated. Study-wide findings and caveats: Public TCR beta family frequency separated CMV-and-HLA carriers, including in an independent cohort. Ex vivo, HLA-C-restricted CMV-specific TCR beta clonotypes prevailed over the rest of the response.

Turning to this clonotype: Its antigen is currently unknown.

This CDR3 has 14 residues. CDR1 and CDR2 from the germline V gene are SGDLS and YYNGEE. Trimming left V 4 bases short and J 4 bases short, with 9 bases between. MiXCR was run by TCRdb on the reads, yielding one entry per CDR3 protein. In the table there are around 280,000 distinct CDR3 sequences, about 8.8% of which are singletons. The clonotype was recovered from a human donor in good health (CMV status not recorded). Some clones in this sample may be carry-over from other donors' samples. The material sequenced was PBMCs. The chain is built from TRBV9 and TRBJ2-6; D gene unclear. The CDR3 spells CASSPDQGANVLTF. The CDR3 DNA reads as TGTGCCAGCAGCCCGGACCAAGGGGCCAACGTCCTGACTTTC.